The clone carrying this TCR beta chain was seen many times. No antigen is known for it. This sample is drawn from a study of T cells after yellow fever vaccination. The V end was cut by 7 bases, the J end by 9 bases, with 12 bases between. This CDR3 has 11 residues. Germline CDR1 and CDR2: MDHEN and SYDVKM. Overall study results and limits: A large majority of primary-vaccination clones showed up again after the booster (about 96% CD4, roughly 88% CD8). The secondary response was weaker but peaked faster, day 5 versus 15. The presence of abundant clonotypes contaminating from the bulk population was possible in FACS-sorted repertoires.

Template switching with 5'RACE generated the TCR cDNA and added a universal primer site and UMIs. One entry per CDR3 protein results from TCRdb running MiXCR on the 5' RACE reads. Of 70,000 or so distinct CDR3 sequences in the sample, around 6.2% were seen once. This chain connects TRBV28 to TRBJ1-1; D call uncertain. This receptor was identified in a man younger than 35 who received the YFV17D yellow fever vaccine. The sequencing used CD4+ T cells sorted from PBMCs, collected less than 18 days after the first yellow fever vaccination. The CDR3 region has the DNA TGTGCCAGCACCCTCGAGTCCAAAGCTTTCTTT. It yields the protein CASTLESKAFF. Supplemented by reference TRBV28 and TRBJ1-1, the full variable domain reads DVKVTQSSRYLVKRTGEKVFLECVQDMDHENMFWYRQDPGLGLRLIYFSYDVKMKEKGDIPEGYSVSREKKERFSLILESASTNQTSMYLCASTLESKAFFGQGTRLTVV.